This is a list of T cell receptor beta chains from one sample in a study of CD8 T cells in Susac syndrome. TCRdb ran MiXCR on the immunoSEQ multiplex PCR reads and lists one entry per CDR3 protein. The sample holds roughly 120,000 distinct CDR3 sequences; roughly 94% are singletons and the top ten take over 0.1%. Source material: CD4+ T cells from PBMCs. Receptor source: a human donor with multiple sclerosis. The CDR3 runs from the conserved cysteine through the conserved F or W. The D gene is left open where the match is weak. Clone size, where shown, is once, few, many, or a class for clones that have expanded.

>TRBD1|TRBV6-5|NA|TRBJ1-1
CASSNTQGGTEAFF
TGTGCCAGCAGCAATACCCAGGGGGGCACTGAAGCTTTCTTT
>TRBD2|TRBV2|once|TRBJ2-7
CASSETTGGPIEQYF
TGTGCCAGCAGTGAAACGACGGGAGGGCCTATCGAGCAGTACTTC
>NA|TRBV2|once|TRBJ2-5
CASSDTGEGETQYF
TGTGCCAGCAGTGATACAGGGGAGGGGGAGACCCAGTACTTC
>NA|TRBV30|NA|TRBJ1-4
CAGWGTATNEKLFF
TGTGCCGGTTGGGGCACAGCAACTAATGAAAAACTGTTTTTT
>NA|TRBV7-9|NA|TRBJ2-5
CASQSVRGETQYF
TGTGCCAGCCAATCCGTCCGGGGGGAGACCCAGTACTTC
>TRBD2|TRBV6-5|NA|TRBJ2-2
CASSYLIAGGTGELFF
TGTGCCAGCAGTTACCTCATAGCGGGAGGCACCGGGGAGCTGTTTTTT
>NA|TRBV23-1|NA|TRBJ1-2
CASSQLLEGSYGYTF
TGCGCCAGCAGTCAACTGCTCGAGGGCTCGTATGGCTACACCTTC
>TRBD2|TRBV12-3/TRBV12-4|NA|TRBJ2-3
CASRLAGTDTQYF
TGTGCCAGCAGACTAGCGGGCACAGATACGCAGTATTTT
>TRBD1|TRBV4-2|NA|TRBJ2-4
CASSQDEQGENIQYF
TGTGCCAGCAGCCAAGATGAACAGGGGGAAAACATTCAGTACTTC
>TRBD1|TRBV15|NA|TRBJ2-2
CATSTRTGPGELFF
TGTGCCACCAGCACCCGGACAGGGCCCGGGGAGCTGTTTTTT
>TRBD1|TRBV3-1|NA|TRBJ1-1
CASSQVDRVTEAFF
TGTGCCAGCAGCCAAGTAGACAGGGTCACTGAAGCTTTCTTT
>NA|TRBV24-1|NA|TRBJ2-1
CATSDPVAEEGNEQFF
TGTGCCACCAGTGACCCAGTAGCGGAAGAAGGGAATGAGCAGTTCTTC
>TRBD2|TRBV4-1|NA|TRBJ2-3
CASSPGLAGWDTQYF
TGCGCCAGCAGCCCGGGACTAGCGGGGTGGGATACGCAGTATTTT
>NA|TRBV30|NA|TRBJ1-3
CAWSAAGNTIYF
TGTGCCTGGAGTGCAGCGGGAAACACCATATATTTT
>NA|TRBV6-5|NA|TRBJ1-2
CASSSFPGRGSYTF
TGTGCCAGCAGTTCCTTCCCGGGCCGGGGGAGCTACACCTTC
>TRBD1|TRBV6-1|NA|TRBJ2-7
CASVSRQTGQGRYEQYF
TGTGCCAGCGTGTCCCGGCAAACGGGACAGGGGCGGTACGAGCAGTACTTC
>NA|TRBV20-1|NA|TRBJ1-4
CSASRNRGQSNEKLFF
TGCAGTGCTTCCCGTAATCGAGGACAGAGTAATGAAAAACTGTTTTTT
>NA|TRBV12-3/TRBV12-4|once|TRBJ1-2
CASSPTKIGYGYTF
TGTGCCAGCAGTCCGACCAAGATAGGCTATGGCTACACCTTC
>NA|TRBV25-1|NA|TRBJ1-5
CAGQPQHF
TGTGCCGGTCAGCCCCAGCATTTT
>TRBD1|TRBV27|NA|TRBJ2-2
CASSYGQGAVGELFF
TGTGCCAGCAGTTACGGACAGGGGGCAGTCGGGGAGCTGTTTTTT
>NA|TRBV29-1|NA|TRBJ2-1
CSVGWEAYNEQFF
TGCAGCGTTGGGTGGGAAGCCTACAATGAGCAGTTCTTC
>NA|TRBV18|NA|TRBJ2-1
CASSPIPFRRGGYNEQFF
TGTGCCAGCTCACCAATACCTTTCAGGCGGGGCGGCTACAATGAGCAGTTCTTC
>TRBD1|TRBV19|NA|TRBJ1-2
CASSRTGQSNYGYTF
TGTGCCAGTAGTAGGACAGGACAGTCTAACTATGGCTACACCTTC
>NA|TRBV6-2/TRBV6-3|NA|TRBJ2-3
CASKQSSTDTQYF
TGTGCCAGCAAGCAAAGCAGCACAGATACGCAGTATTTT
>NA|TRBV5-6|NA|TRBJ2-7
CASSADTAEQYF
TGTGCCAGCAGCGCGGACACCGCGGAGCAGTACTTC
>TRBD2|TRBV20-1|NA|TRBJ2-7
CSARDTLLAASYEQYF
TGCAGTGCTAGGGACACCCTACTAGCGGCCTCCTACGAGCAGTACTTC
>NA|TRBV20-1|NA|TRBJ2-1
CSAQTGFNEQFF
TGCAGTGCTCAAACAGGCTTTAATGAGCAGTTCTTC
>NA|TRBV7-9|NA|TRBJ1-2
CASSRPQGNGYTF
TGTGCCAGCAGTCGACCCCAGGGGAATGGCTACACCTTC
>TRBD2|TRBV6-1|NA|TRBJ2-2
CASSSREGGELFF
TGTGCCAGCAGTTCCAGGGAGGGCGGGGAGCTGTTTTTT
>TRBD1|TRBV12-3/TRBV12-4|NA|TRBJ1-5
CASSRPTGAYQPQHF
TGTGCCAGCAGTCGCCCGACAGGGGCCTATCAGCCCCAGCATTTT
>TRBD1|TRBV29-1|NA|TRBJ2-3
CSAGTGNADTQYF
TGCAGCGCCGGGACAGGGAACGCAGATACGCAGTATTTT
>NA|TRBV27|NA|TRBJ1-1
CASVFQGWYNTEAFF
TGTGCCAGCGTCTTTCAGGGTTGGTACAACACTGAAGCTTTCTTT
>NA|TRBV5-1|NA|TRBJ2-1
CASSLESYNEQFF
TGCGCCAGCAGCTTGGAGTCCTACAATGAGCAGTTCTTC
>TRBD1|TRBV30|NA|TRBJ1-1
CAWSVQGGDEAFF
TGTGCCTGGAGTGTTCAAGGGGGCGATGAAGCTTTCTTT
>TRBD2|TRBV7-9|NA|TRBJ2-1
CASSFGGSSYNEQFF
TGTGCCAGCAGCTTTGGCGGGAGCTCCTACAATGAGCAGTTCTTC
>NA|TRBV27|NA|TRBJ2-5
CASSLKRVSGRETQYF
TGTGCCAGCAGTTTAAAGAGGGTTAGCGGTCGGGAGACCCAGTACTTC
>NA|TRBV6-5|NA|TRBJ2-5
CASSRASLRGETQYF
TGTGCCAGCAGTCGGGCGTCCTTAAGGGGAGAGACCCAGTACTTC
>TRBD2|TRBV24-1|NA|TRBJ2-1
CATSDRTSGDNEQFF
TGTGCCACCAGTGATCGGACTAGCGGAGACAATGAGCAGTTCTTC
>TRBD1|TRBV19|NA|TRBJ2-2
CASSHRGGAGELFF
TGTGCCAGCTCCCACAGGGGTGGAGCCGGGGAGCTGTTTTTT
>TRBD2|TRBV6-5|once|TRBJ2-1
CASSHTSGVNNEQFF
TGTGCCAGCAGTCACACTAGCGGCGTAAACAATGAGCAGTTCTTC
>NA|TRBV20-1|NA|TRBJ2-3
CSASRNSYTDTQYF
TGCAGTGCTAGTCGGAACTCTTACACAGATACGCAGTATTTT
>NA|TRBV2|NA|TRBJ2-7
CASSEYGEQYF
TGTGCCAGCAGTGAATACGGCGAGCAGTACTTC
>TRBD2|TRBV12-3/TRBV12-4|NA|TRBJ2-1
CASSPLAGGIHEQFF
TGTGCCAGCAGCCCCCTCGCGGGGGGGATCCATGAGCAGTTCTTC
>TRBD1|TRBV30|NA|TRBJ1-2
CAWSPWTGVYGYTF
TGTGCCTGGAGTCCTTGGACAGGCGTCTATGGCTACACCTTC
>NA|TRBV29-1|once|TRBJ1-3
CSVVINSSGNTIYF
TGCAGCGTTGTTATCAATAGCTCTGGAAACACCATATATTTT
>NA|TRBV7-3|NA|TRBJ1-1
CASSFRQHTEAFF
TGTGCCAGCAGCTTCCGCCAGCACACTGAAGCTTTCTTT
>TRBD1|TRBV12-3/TRBV12-4|NA|TRBJ1-1
CASRTRQGSPNTEAFF
TGTGCCAGCAGGACACGACAGGGTTCCCCAAACACTGAAGCTTTCTTT